The clone carrying this TCR beta chain was detected a few times. Its antigen is still unknown. Trimming left V 1 base short and J 8 bases short, with 4 bases between. The CDR3 contains 11 residues. CDR1 and CDR2 (germline): SGDLS, YYNGEE. TCRdb re-called the reads through MiXCR, storing one row per CDR3 protein. This sample carries 700,000 to 900,000 distinct CDR3 sequences, about 29% of them seen once, and the ten largest clones take about 12%. This record belongs to a study of T cell repertoires in cytomegalovirus infection. Overall study context: HLA-B-restricted CMV epitopes that are well studied were used alongside recently identified HLA-C-restricted ones. General study findings and limits: Carriage of CMV together with the relevant HLA was identifiable through cumulative public TCR beta family frequency.

Sequencing was performed on cultured CD8+ T cells from PBMCs, taken from culture after CMV antigen stimulation. This TCR came from a human donor in good health (CMV status not recorded). Some clones in this sample may be carry-over from other donors' samples. This rearrangement joins TRBV9 to TRBJ2-1; D is uncertain. The DNA for the CDR3 is TGTGCCAGCAGCGTAATAGATGAGCAGTTCTTC. Amino acids: CASSVIDEQFF.